Shown below are 8 T cell receptor beta chains from a single sample sequenced in a study of blood T cell repertoires in COVID-19 (dated by TCRdb to 2018 to 2020). Library prep was done by the immunoSEQ multiplex PCR assay. Drawn from immuneACCESS, this table holds only the in-frame rearrangements with V and J called that TCRdb kept. Clones are partly lost; checked studies trace under half to an unresolved V gene and leave the rest unexplained. This sample gives about 180,000 clones in total; approximately 86% of them show up just once. The ten largest make up 1.6% of the sample. The sequenced material came from peripheral blood. The receptors come from a woman aged 45 to 65 with acute or convalescent COVID-19.

The chain combines TRBV3-1 (or the pseudogene TRBV3-2) with TRBJ2-7; possible D gene TRBD2, 5 bases. CDR1 and CDR2 from the germline V gene are LGHDT and YNNKEL (reference sequence). The germline V and J ends were trimmed by 0 bases and 4 bases, with 10 bases remaining between them. The CDR3 has 14 residues. The CDR3 DNA reads as TGTGCCAGCAGCCAAGATCGGGGTTGGTACGAGCAGTACTTC. This sequence encodes CASSQDRGWYEQYF.

The chain recombines TRBV7-9 with TRBJ1-2; 9 positions agree with TRBD1. V lost 5 bases, J lost 4 bases, and 5 bases stayed unmatched. This CDR3 region has 14 residues. Per the germline V gene, CDR1 is SEHNR and CDR2 is FQNEAQ (reference sequence). The CDR3 here is CASSAGDRVYGYTF. The CDR3 nucleotides read TGTGCCAGCAGCGCCGGGGACAGGGTCTATGGCTACACCTTC.

This clone was seen a handful of times. The rearrangement joins TRBV7-3 to TRBJ2-2, with 8 bases that match TRBD2. Germline values: CDR1 SGHTA, CDR2 FQGTGA. This CDR3 is built from 15 residues. Trimming cost V 2 bases and J 8 bases; bases outside gene matches: 7. The CDR3 protein is CASSLGLAGPGELFF. CDR3 in DNA: TGTGCCAGCAGCTTAGGGCTAGCGGGCCCAGGGGAGCTGTTTTTT.

This clone has more than one count but fewer than ten. This chain links TRBV7-9 with TRBJ2-7; weak D call: TRBD2 (6 bases). V was cut by 4 bases and J by 7 bases, with 20 bases left in between. The CDR3 runs 15 residues. Germline V CDR1 and CDR2: SEHNR, FQNEAQ (reference sequence). CDR3 in DNA: TGTGCCAGCAGCTACTCCGGTTCCGTAAGCGGGGAGCAGTACTTC. This gives the protein CASSYSGSVSGEQYF. The complete variable domain, with remaining parts taken from reference TRBV7-9 and TRBJ2-7, reads DTGVSQNPRHKITKRGQNVTFRCDPISEHNRLYWYRQTLGQGPEFLTYFQNEAQLEKSRLLSDRFSAERPKGSFSTLEIQRTEQGDSAMYLCASSYSGSVSGEQYFGPGTRLTVT.

This clone occurred once. V is TRBV18 and J is TRBJ1-3; D might be TRBD1 (6 bases). V was clipped by 3 bases and J by 0 bases, with 15 bases between them. The CDR3 has 17 residues. Germline V gene data show CDR1 as KGHSH and CDR2 as LQKENI. This CDR3 is CASSPPDSRTSGNTIYF. CDR3 nucleotide sequence: TGTGCCAGCTCACCGCCGGACAGCCGAACCTCTGGAAACACCATATATTTT.

Here the CDR3 reads CAWRGRVTGELFF. Here the CDR3 DNA reads TGTGCCTGGAGGGGCAGGGTGACCGGGGAGCTGTTTTTT. The rearrangement uses TRBV30 and TRBJ2-2; D is possibly TRBD1 (5 bases). CDR3 size: 13 residues. The germline gives CDR1 GTSNPN, CDR2 SVGIG (reference sequence). The V gene lost 3 bases and the J gene lost 5 bases, with 10 bases spanning the gap.

The rearrangement joins TRBV19 to TRBJ1-2, with D possibly matching TRBD1 (5 bases). Trimming removed 7 bases at V and 2 bases at J, with 14 bases between. CDR3 length: 14 residues. Germline-derived CDR1 and CDR2 are LNHDA and SQIVND (reference sequence). CDR3 amino acids: CASIDSGRNYGYTF. CDR3 nucleotides: TGTGCCAGTATCGATTCAGGGCGAAACTATGGCTACACCTTC.

V gene TRBV15 combines with J gene TRBJ2-3; 8 bases align to TRBD1. With V trimmed by 1 base and J by 9 bases, 0 bases remained unmatched. The CDR3 has 12 amino acids. Germline V lookup: CDR1 LNHNV, CDR2 YYDKDF (reference sequence). CDR3 coding DNA: TGTGCCACCAGCAGAGGGACAGGGACGCAGTATTTT. Protein sequence: CATSRGTGTQYF.